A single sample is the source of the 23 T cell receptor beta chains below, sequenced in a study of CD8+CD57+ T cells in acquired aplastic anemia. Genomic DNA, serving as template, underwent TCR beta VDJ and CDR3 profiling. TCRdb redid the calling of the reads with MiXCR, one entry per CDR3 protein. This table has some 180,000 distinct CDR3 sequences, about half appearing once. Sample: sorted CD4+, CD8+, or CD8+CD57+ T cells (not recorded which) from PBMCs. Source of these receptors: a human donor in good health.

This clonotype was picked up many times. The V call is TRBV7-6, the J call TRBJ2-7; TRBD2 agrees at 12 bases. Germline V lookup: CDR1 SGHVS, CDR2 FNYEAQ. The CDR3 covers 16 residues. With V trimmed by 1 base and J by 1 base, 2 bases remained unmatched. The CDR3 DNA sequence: TGTGCCAGCAGCTTAGGGACTAGCGGGATTTCCTACGAGCAGTACTTC. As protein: CASSLGTSGISYEQYF.

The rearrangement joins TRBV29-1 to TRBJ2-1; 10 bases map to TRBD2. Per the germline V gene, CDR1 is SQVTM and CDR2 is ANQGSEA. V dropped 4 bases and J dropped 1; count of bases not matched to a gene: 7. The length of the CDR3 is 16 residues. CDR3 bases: TGCAGCGTTGGGACTAGCGGAGATTCTTCCTACAATGAGCAGTTCTTC. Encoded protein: CSVGTSGDSSYNEQFF.

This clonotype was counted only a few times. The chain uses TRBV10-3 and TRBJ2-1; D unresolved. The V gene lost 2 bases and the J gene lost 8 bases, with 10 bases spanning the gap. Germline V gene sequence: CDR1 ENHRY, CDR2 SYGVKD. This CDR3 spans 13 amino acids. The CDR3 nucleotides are TGTGCCATCAGTGAGGCTCAGCGCCATGAGCAGTTCTTC. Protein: CAISEAQRHEQFF.

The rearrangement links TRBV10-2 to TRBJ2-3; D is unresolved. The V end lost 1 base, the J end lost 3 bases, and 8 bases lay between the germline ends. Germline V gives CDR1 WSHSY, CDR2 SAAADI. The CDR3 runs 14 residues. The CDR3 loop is CASSELLETDTQYF. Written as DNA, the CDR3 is TGCGCCAGCAGTGAGTTGTTAGAAACAGATACGCAGTATTTT.

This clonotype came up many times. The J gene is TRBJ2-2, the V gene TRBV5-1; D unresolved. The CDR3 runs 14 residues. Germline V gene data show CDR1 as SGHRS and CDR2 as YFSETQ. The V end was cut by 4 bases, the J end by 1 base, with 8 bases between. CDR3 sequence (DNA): TGCGCCAGCAGCCTGGACGTGAACACCGGGGAGCTGTTTTTT. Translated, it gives CASSLDVNTGELFF.

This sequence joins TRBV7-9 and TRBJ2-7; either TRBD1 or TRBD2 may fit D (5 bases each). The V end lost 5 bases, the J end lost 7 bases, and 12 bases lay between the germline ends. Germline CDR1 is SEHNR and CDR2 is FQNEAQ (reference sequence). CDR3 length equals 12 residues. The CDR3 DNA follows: TGTGCCAGCAGCCGGGACGAGGTAGAGCAGTACTTC. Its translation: CASSRDEVEQYF.

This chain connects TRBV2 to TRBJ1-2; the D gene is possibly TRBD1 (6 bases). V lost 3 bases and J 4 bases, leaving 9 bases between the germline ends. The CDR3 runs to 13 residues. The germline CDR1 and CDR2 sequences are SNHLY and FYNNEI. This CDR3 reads CASSEGDIYGYTF. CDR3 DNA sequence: TGTGCCAGCAGTGAGGGGGACATCTATGGCTACACCTTC.

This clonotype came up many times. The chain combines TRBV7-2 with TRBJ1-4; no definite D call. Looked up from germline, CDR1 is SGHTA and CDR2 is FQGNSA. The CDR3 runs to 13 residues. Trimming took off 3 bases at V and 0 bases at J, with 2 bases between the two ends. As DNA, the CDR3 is TGTGCCAGCAGCTTGACAACTAATGAAAAACTGTTTTTT. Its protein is CASSLTTNEKLFF.

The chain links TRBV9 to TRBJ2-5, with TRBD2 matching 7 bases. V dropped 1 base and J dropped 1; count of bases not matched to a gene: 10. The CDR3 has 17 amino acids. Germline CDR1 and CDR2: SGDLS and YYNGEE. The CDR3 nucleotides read TGTGCCAGCAGCGTATACGGGGGGAGGTGGCCCCAAGAGACCCAGTACTTC. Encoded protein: CASSVYGGRWPQETQYF. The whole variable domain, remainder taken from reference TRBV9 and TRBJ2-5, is DSGVTQTPKHLITATGQRVTLRCSPRSGDLSVYWYQQSLDQGLQFLIQYYNGEERAKGNILERFSAQQFPDLHSELNLSSLELGDSALYFCASSVYGGRWPQETQYFGPGTRLLVL.

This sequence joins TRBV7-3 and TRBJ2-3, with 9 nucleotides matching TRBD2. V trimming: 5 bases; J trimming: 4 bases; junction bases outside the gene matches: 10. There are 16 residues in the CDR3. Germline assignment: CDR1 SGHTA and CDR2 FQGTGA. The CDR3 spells CASSPNGLATADTQYF. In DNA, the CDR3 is TGTGCCAGCAGCCCTAACGGACTAGCGACCGCAGATACGCAGTATTTT.

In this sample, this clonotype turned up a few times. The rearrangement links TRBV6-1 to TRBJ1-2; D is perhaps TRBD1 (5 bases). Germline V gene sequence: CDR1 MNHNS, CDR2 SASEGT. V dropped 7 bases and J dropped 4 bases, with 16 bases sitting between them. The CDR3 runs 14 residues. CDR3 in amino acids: CASTLSGGSYGYTF. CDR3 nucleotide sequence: TGTGCCAGCACCCTCTCGGGGGGGTCCTATGGCTACACCTTC.

The CDR3 reads CATSSTSGSYNEQFF. CDR3 DNA: TGTGCCACCAGCAGTACTAGCGGGAGCTACAATGAGCAGTTCTTC. The chain uses TRBV15 and TRBJ2-1, with TRBD2 matching 11 bases. J gave up 3 bases and V 3 bases, and 1 base lay outside the gene matches. CDR1 LNHNV and CDR2 YYDKDF come from the germline V gene (reference sequence). The CDR3 covers 15 residues.

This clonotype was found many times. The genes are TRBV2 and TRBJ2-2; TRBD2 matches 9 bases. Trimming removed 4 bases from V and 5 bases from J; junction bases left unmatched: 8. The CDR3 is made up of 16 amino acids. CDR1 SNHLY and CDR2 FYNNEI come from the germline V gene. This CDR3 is CASSGAVAGVTGELFF. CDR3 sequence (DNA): TGTGCCAGCAGTGGGGCGGTAGCGGGAGTGACCGGGGAGCTGTTTTTT.

Here the CDR3 DNA reads TGTGCCAGCAGCCAAGAGCTGGGGAACACCGGGGAGCTGTTTTTT. This gives the protein CASSQELGNTGELFF. The chain joins TRBV14 to TRBJ2-2; D unclear. CDR1 is SGHDN and CDR2 is FVKESK in the germline V gene. CDR3 length: 15 amino acids. The V end was cut by 0 bases, the J end by 1 base, with 6 bases between.

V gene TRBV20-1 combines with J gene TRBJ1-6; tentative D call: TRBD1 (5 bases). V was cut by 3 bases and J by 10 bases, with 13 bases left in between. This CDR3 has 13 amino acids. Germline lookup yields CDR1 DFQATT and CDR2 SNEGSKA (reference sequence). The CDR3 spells CSASIQGKSPLHF. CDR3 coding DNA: TGCAGTGCTAGTATCCAGGGCAAGTCACCCCTCCACTTT.

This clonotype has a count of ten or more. CDR3 DNA: TGCAGTGCTAGTCGCCTAGCGGGAGGGCTCAGGACAGATACGCAGTATTTT. Amino acid sequence: CSASRLAGGLRTDTQYF. This sequence joins TRBV20-1 and TRBJ2-3, with 12 bases identical to TRBD2. This CDR3 has 17 residues. Trimming at V came to 3 bases and at J to 3 bases, leaving 10 bases not matched to a gene. Germline V gene data show CDR1 as DFQATT and CDR2 as SNEGSKA (reference sequence).

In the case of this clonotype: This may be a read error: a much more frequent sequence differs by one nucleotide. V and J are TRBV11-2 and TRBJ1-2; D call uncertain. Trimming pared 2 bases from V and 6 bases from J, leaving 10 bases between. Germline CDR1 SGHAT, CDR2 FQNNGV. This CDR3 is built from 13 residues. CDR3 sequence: CASSLRPADGYTF. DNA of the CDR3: TGTGCCAGCAGCTTAAGACCAGCTGATGGCTACACCTTC.

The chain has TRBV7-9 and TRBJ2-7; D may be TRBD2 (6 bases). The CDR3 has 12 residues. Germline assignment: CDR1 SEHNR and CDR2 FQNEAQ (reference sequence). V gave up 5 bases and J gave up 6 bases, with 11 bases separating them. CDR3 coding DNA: TGTGCCAGCAGCCTGATGGGGGGCGAGCAGTACTTC. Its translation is CASSLMGGEQYF.

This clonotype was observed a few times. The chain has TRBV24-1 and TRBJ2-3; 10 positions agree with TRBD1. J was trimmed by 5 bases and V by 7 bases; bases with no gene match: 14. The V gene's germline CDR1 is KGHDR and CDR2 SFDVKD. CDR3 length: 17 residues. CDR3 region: CATSQESGDRGRDTQYF. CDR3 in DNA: TGTGCCACCAGCCAAGAGAGTGGGGACAGGGGCAGAGATACGCAGTATTTT.

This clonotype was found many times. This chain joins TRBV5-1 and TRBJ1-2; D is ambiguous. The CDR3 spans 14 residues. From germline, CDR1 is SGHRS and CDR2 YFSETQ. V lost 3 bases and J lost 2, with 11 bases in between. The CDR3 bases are TGCGCCAGCAGCTCGTCGATTGGGAACTATGGCTACACCTTC. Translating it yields CASSSSIGNYGYTF.

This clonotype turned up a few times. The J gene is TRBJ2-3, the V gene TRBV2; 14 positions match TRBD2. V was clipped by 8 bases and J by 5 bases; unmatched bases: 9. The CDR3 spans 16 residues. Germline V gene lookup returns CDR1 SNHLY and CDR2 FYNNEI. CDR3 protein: CASDPGLAGAIDTQYF. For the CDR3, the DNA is TGTGCCAGCGACCCGGGACTAGCGGGAGCAATAGATACGCAGTATTTT.

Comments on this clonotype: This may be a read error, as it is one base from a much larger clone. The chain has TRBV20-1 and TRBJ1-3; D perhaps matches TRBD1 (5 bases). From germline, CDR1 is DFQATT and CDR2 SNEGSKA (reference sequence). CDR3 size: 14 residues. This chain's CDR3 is CSAGNGGSGSTIYF. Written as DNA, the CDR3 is TGCAGTGCTGGGAACGGGGGGTCGGGAAGCACCATATATTTT.

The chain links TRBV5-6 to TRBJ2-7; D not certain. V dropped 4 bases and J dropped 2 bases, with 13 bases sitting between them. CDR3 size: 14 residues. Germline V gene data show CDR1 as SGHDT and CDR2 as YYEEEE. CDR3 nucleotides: TGTGCCAGCAGCCCTACACCCAACACCTACGAGCAGTACTTC. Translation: CASSPTPNTYEQYF.